The rows below give T cell receptor beta chains drawn from one sample of a study of spatial heterogeneity in lung cancer. TCRdb re-called the 5' RACE reads through MiXCR, storing one row per CDR3 protein. Of 8,300 or so distinct CDR3 sequences in the sample, roughly 4.5% were seen once. The specimen comprised lung tumor tissue, sampled at surgery. The source of these receptors is a female donor with early-stage non-small cell lung cancer. CDR3s include the opening cysteine and the closing phenylalanine or tryptophan. Fields, in order: V gene, clone size, J gene, D gene, CDR3 DNA, CDR3 protein. The D gene is left open where the match is weak. A clone size is listed for some rows: how often the clone was seen (once, few, many), or a class if it is expanded.

V: TRBV20-1; size: many; J: TRBJ2-1; D: TRBD1; DNA: TGCAGTGCCCCTACGCGCTGGGACAGGGGGTCCGATGAGCAGTTCTTC; CDR3: CSAPTRWDRGSDEQFF
V: TRBV12-3/TRBV12-4; size: many; J: TRBJ1-2; D: NA; DNA: TGTGCCAGCAGTTTCGGTCCGGGGGGCTACACCTTC; CDR3: CASSFGPGGYTF
V: TRBV18; size: many; J: TRBJ2-2; D: NA; DNA: TGTGCCAGCTCACCCAGTCCGTCCCCCCGGGAGCTGTTTTTT; CDR3: CASSPSPSPRELFF
V: TRBV7-3; size: many; J: TRBJ1-3; D: NA; DNA: TGTGCCAGCAGCTTCAGTAACACCATATATTTT; CDR3: CASSFSNTIYF
V: TRBV7-3; size: few; J: TRBJ2-1; D: NA; DNA: TGTGCCAGCAGCTCGCCGGAGGAGGGTGAGCAGTTCTTC; CDR3: CASSSPEEGEQFF
V: TRBV3-1; size: large; J: TRBJ2-2; D: NA; DNA: TGTGCCAGCAGCCAAGTCGCTAGCATGAACACCGGGGAGCTGTTTTTT; CDR3: CASSQVASMNTGELFF
V: TRBV24-1; size: many; J: TRBJ1-4; D: NA; DNA: TGTGCCACCAGTGACACGGGCCTGGGGGCTGAAAAACTGTTTTTT; CDR3: CATSDTGLGAEKLFF
V: TRBV29-1; size: many; J: TRBJ2-3; D: NA; DNA: TGCAGCGTCCGAGTTACAGCGAAAGCCACAGATACGCAGTATTTT; CDR3: CSVRVTAKATDTQYF
V: TRBV20-1; size: many; J: TRBJ2-5; D: NA; DNA: TGCAGTGCTAGGTCTGGGGGTAGTGAGACCCAGTACTTC; CDR3: CSARSGGSETQYF
V: TRBV18; size: NA; J: TRBJ2-7; D: NA; DNA: TGTGCCAGCTCACTCCCTGGGGAGCAGTACTTC; CDR3: CASSLPGEQYF
V: TRBV11-1; size: medium-sized; J: TRBJ2-1; D: TRBD2; DNA: TGTGCCAGCCGCGCGACGGGGACTAGCAGGGGTAATGAGCAGTTCTTC; CDR3: CASRATGTSRGNEQFF
V: TRBV12-3/TRBV12-4; size: many; J: TRBJ1-3; D: NA; DNA: TGTGCCAGCACTTCTTATTCTCTTCAGGGGATTGGAAACACCATATATTTT; CDR3: CASTSYSLQGIGNTIYF
V: TRBV12-3/TRBV12-4; size: few; J: TRBJ2-7; D: NA; DNA: TGTGCCAGCAGTTCGCCGGGACTGGGAGCCTACGAGCAGTACTTC; CDR3: CASSSPGLGAYEQYF
V: TRBV5-1; size: many; J: TRBJ1-2; D: NA; DNA: TGCGCCAGCAGACAAACAACCGCAGGGATCGGAGGCTATGGCTACACCTTC; CDR3: CASRQTTAGIGGYGYTF
V: TRBV6-1; size: medium-sized; J: TRBJ2-7; D: NA; DNA: TGTGCCAGCAGTCCTGGGACGGGTGACGAGCAGTACTTC; CDR3: CASSPGTGDEQYF
V: TRBV5-1; size: many; J: TRBJ2-2; D: NA; DNA: TGCGCCAGCAGCCCAGGGGGGGGTAACACCGGGGAGCTGTTTTTT; CDR3: CASSPGGGNTGELFF
V: TRBV29-1; size: medium-sized; J: TRBJ2-2; D: NA; DNA: TGCAGCGCCGCCGGGACTCTGAACACCGGGGAGCTGTTTTTT; CDR3: CSAAGTLNTGELFF
V: TRBV24-1; size: many; J: TRBJ2-2; D: NA; DNA: TGTGCCACCAGTCCGAGGGACGGGGAGCTGTTTTTT; CDR3: CATSPRDGELFF